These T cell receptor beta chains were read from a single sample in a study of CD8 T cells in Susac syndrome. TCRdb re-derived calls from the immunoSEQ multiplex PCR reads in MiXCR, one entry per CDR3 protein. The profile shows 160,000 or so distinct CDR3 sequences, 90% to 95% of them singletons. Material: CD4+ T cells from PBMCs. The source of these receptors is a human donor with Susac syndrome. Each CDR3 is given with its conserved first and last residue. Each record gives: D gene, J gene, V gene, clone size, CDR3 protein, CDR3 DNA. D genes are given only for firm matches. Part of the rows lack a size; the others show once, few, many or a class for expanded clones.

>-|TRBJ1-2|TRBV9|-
CASSIIGGIYGYTF
TGTGCCAGCAGCATCATAGGGGGAATCTATGGCTACACCTTC
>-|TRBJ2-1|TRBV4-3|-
CASSQEVTPGYAFF
TGCGCCAGCAGCCAAGAGGTTACCCCCGGATACGCGTTCTTC
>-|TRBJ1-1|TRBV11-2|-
CASSLSTGNTEAFF
TGTGCCAGCAGCTTATCCACAGGGAACACTGAAGCTTTCTTT
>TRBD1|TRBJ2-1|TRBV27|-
CASSGEGQGYNEQFF
TGTGCCAGCAGTGGGGAGGGACAGGGGTACAATGAGCAGTTCTTC
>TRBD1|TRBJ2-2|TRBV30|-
CAWSKGQGASTGELFF
TGTGCCTGGAGTAAGGGACAGGGGGCTAGCACCGGGGAGCTGTTTTTT
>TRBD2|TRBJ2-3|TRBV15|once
CATGSGGSTDTQYF
TGTGCCACCGGAAGCGGGGGAAGCACAGATACGCAGTATTTT
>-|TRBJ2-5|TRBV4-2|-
CASSQDVSAGQETQYF
TGTGCCAGCAGCCAAGACGTATCGGCAGGCCAAGAGACCCAGTACTTC
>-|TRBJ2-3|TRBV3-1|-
CASSEYGTPNTDTQYF
TGTGCCAGCAGCGAATACGGGACTCCTAACACAGATACGCAGTATTTT
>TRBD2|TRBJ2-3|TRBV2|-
CASSPLAGGQYF
TGTGCCAGCAGTCCGCTAGCGGGGGGCCAGTATTTT
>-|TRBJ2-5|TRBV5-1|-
CASSRPNGKQETQYF
TGCGCCAGCAGCCGACCAAACGGGAAACAAGAGACCCAGTACTTC
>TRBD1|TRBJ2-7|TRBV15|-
CATSRGQGDYEQYF
TGTGCCACCAGCCGAGGACAGGGGGACTACGAGCAGTACTTC
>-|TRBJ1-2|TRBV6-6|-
CASSQQEYGYTF
TGTGCCAGCAGCCAACAGGAGTATGGCTACACCTTC
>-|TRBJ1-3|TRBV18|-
CASSPLLPESAGNTIYF
TGTGCCAGCTCACCGCTCCTTCCTGAATCAGCTGGAAACACCATATATTTT
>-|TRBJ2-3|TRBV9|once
CASSAPAKGDTQYF
TGTGCCAGCAGCGCCCCCGCGAAAGGAGATACGCAGTATTTT
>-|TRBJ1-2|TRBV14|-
CASSQGGAYGYTF
TGTGCCAGCAGCCAAGGCGGGGCATATGGCTACACCTTC
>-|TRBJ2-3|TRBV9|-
CASSVGFSTDTQYF
TGTGCCAGCAGCGTCGGGTTTAGCACAGATACGCAGTATTTT
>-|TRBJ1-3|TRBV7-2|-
CASSSKSSGNTIYF
TGTGCCAGCAGCAGCAAGAGCTCTGGAAACACCATATATTTT
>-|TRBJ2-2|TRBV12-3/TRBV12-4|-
CASRLPVSPGELFF
TGTGCCAGCAGGTTACCAGTCAGCCCCGGGGAGCTGTTTTTT
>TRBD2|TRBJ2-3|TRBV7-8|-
CASSLGLAGAPQYF
TGTGCCAGCAGCTTAGGTCTAGCGGGGGCTCCCCAGTATTTT
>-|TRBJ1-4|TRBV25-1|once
CATQKGSQGEKLFF
TGTGCCACCCAAAAAGGGAGCCAAGGTGAAAAACTGTTTTTT
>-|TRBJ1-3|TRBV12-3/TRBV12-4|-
CASSLLGDGNTIYF
TGTGCCAGCAGTTTACTTGGAGACGGAAACACCATATATTTT
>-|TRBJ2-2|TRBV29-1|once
CSVETPDTDTGELFF
TGCAGCGTTGAAACTCCCGACACTGATACCGGGGAGCTGTTTTTT
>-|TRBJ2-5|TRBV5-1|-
CASRQDQETQYF
TGCGCCAGCAGACAAGACCAAGAGACCCAGTACTTC
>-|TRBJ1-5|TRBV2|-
CASSEALNNQPQHF
TGTGCCAGCAGTGAAGCGCTTAACAATCAGCCCCAGCATTTT
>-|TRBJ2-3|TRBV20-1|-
CSARPVAGLTDTQYF
TGCAGTGCTAGGCCCGTGGCGGGTCTCACAGATACGCAGTATTTT
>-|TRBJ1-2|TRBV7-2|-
CASSAGTANYGYTF
TGTGCCAGCAGCGCGGGGACCGCCAACTATGGCTACACCTTC
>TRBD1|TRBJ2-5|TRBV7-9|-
CASSLGTGEETQYF
TGTGCCAGCAGCTTAGGGACAGGGGAAGAGACCCAGTACTTC
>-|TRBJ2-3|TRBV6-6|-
CASSYSWGSTDTQYF
TGTGCCAGCAGTTACTCCTGGGGGTCCACGGATACGCAGTATTTT
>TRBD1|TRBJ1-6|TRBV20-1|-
CSASEPSRTGTSPLHF
TGCAGTGCTAGCGAACCATCACGGACAGGCACTTCACCCCTCCACTTT
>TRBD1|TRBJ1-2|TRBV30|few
CACLAGTVYGYTF
TGTGCCTGCCTTGCCGGGACAGTCTATGGCTACACCTTC
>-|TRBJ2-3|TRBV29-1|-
CSVGGPPGNPTDTQYF
TGCAGCGTTGGGGGCCCTCCGGGGAATCCCACAGATACGCAGTATTTT
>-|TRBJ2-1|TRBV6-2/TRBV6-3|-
CASSPIHQENNEQFF
TGTGCCAGCAGTCCGATCCACCAAGAGAACAATGAGCAGTTCTTC
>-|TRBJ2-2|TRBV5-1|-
CASSLGPGFTGELFF
TGCGCCAGCAGCTTGGGGCCAGGGTTCACCGGGGAGCTGTTTTTT
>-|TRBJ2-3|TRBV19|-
CASSIGDTQYF
TGTGCCAGTAGTATAGGGGATACGCAGTATTTT
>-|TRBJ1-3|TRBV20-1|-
CSAISGQGVNTIYF
TGCAGTGCTATTTCGGGACAAGGAGTGAACACCATATATTTT
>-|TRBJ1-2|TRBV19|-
CASSFNGGGYTF
TGTGCCAGTAGTTTCAACGGTGGTGGCTACACCTTC
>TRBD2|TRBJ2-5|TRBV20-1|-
CSARSRRGEGETQYF
TGCAGTGCTAGAAGTCGGCGGGGGGAGGGGGAGACCCAGTACTTC